The 19 T cell receptor beta chains below all came from one sample that was sequenced in a study of T cell repertoires in cytomegalovirus infection. Each CDR3 protein gets one entry after TCRdb re-called the reads with MiXCR. This sample carries approximately 910,000 distinct CDR3 sequences, roughly 30% of them seen once, and the ten largest clones take about an eighth. Their antigens remain unidentified. Material: cultured CD8+ T cells from PBMCs, obtained from culture after CMV antigen stimulation. The receptor set was obtained from a human donor in good health (CMV status not recorded). Some clones in this sample may be carry-over from other donors' samples.

The chain combines TRBV4-1 with TRBJ2-3; 7 bases are a match to TRBD2. This CDR3 region has 16 residues. V shed 3 bases, J shed 1 base, and the junction held 7 bases outside the gene matches. The germline V gene has CDR1 MGHRA and CDR2 YSYEKL. The CDR3 coding sequence is TGCGCCAGCAGCCATCAGGCGGGAGAGGGCACAGATACGCAGTATTTT. It yields the protein CASSHQAGEGTDTQYF.

V is TRBV10-3 and J is TRBJ2-2, with 8 positions matching TRBD1. CDR1 is ENHRY, CDR2 SYGVKD, per germline. The CDR3 sequence is 14 residues long. With V trimmed by 9 bases and J by 2 bases, 5 bases remained unmatched. The CDR3 reads CAIPTGVNTGELFF. CDR3 bases: TGTGCCATTCCGACAGGGGTCAACACCGGGGAGCTGTTTTTT.

This chain uses TRBV12-3 or TRBV12-4 with TRBJ2-1; TRBD1 is a possible D gene (5 bases). The CDR3 is 12 amino acids. The V and J ends lost 8 bases and 9 bases respectively, with 14 bases between them. CDR3 sequence (DNA): TGTGCCAGCGGACGGACACTTAGTGAGCAGTTCTTC. Its translation is CASGRTLSEQFF.

The chain's CDR3 is CASSYLGVREAFF. The CDR3 nucleotides read TGTGCCAGCAGTTACTTGGGGGTTCGTGAAGCTTTCTTT. The V and J genes are TRBV6-5 and TRBJ1-1, with a tentative D call TRBD1 (5 bases). The CDR3 totals 13 residues. V dropped 1 base and J dropped 7 bases, with 10 bases sitting between them. Germline CDR1 MNHEY, CDR2 SVGAGI.

The rearrangement joins TRBV7-6 to TRBJ1-5; weak D call: TRBD1 (6 bases). Per the germline V gene, CDR1 is SGHVS and CDR2 is FNYEAQ. This CDR3 region has 17 residues. V gave up 7 bases and J gave up 0 bases, with 19 bases separating them. The CDR3 here is CASTDRRIPYSNQPQHF. In DNA, the CDR3 is TGTGCCAGCACAGACAGGAGGATTCCTTATAGCAATCAGCCCCAGCATTTT.

This clonotype was seen once. The chain is built from TRBV7-6 and TRBJ1-2; D ambiguous. Germline V gene lookup returns CDR1 SGHVS and CDR2 FNYEAQ. V dropped 0 bases and J dropped 8 bases, with 16 bases sitting between them. This CDR3 comprises 15 residues. The CDR3 region is CASSLAGKPYGGYTF. The CDR3 DNA reads as TGTGCCAGCAGCTTAGCAGGAAAGCCCTATGGCGGCTACACCTTC.

The table lists this clonotype with a few counts. The chain has TRBV27 and TRBJ2-7; 7 nucleotides align to TRBD1. This CDR3 is 15 amino acids long. After removal of 8 bases from V and 3 bases from J, the junction contained 13 bases not matched to a gene. Germline-derived CDR1 and CDR2 are MNHEY and SMNVEV (reference sequence). The CDR3 is CASATRTGVSYEQYF. As DNA, the CDR3 is TGTGCCAGCGCTACCCGAACAGGGGTTAGCTACGAGCAGTACTTC.

The gene calls are TRBV13 and TRBJ2-3, with TRBD2 matching 10 bases. Trimming removed 5 bases from V and 3 bases from J; junction bases left unmatched: 8. Germline CDR1 reads PRHDT; CDR2 reads FYEKMQ (reference sequence). The CDR3 consists of 16 residues. As DNA, the CDR3 is TGTGCCAGCAGCCCCTCACTAGCGGGGAATACAGATACGCAGTATTTT. Translated, it gives CASSPSLAGNTDTQYF.

The rearrangement joins TRBV4-1 to TRBJ1-1; D gene ambiguous. Trimming took 0 bases from V and 7 from J, leaving 9 bases between them. The CDR3 spans 13 residues. The germline V gene has CDR1 MGHRA and CDR2 YSYEKL. The CDR3 DNA follows: TGCGCCAGCAGCCAAGATGCCCGGGTTGAAGCTTTCTTT. Its translation is CASSQDARVEAFF.

The chain employs TRBV5-4 and TRBJ1-1; D gene uncertain. Germline CDR1 reads SGHNT; CDR2 reads YYREEE (reference sequence). V dropped 3 bases and J dropped 0 bases, with 12 bases sitting between them. The CDR3 has 15 residues. This chain's CDR3 is CASSWRREVNTEAFF. The DNA for the CDR3 is TGTGCCAGCAGCTGGAGGAGGGAAGTGAACACTGAAGCTTTCTTT.

This chain joins TRBV14 and TRBJ1-2; perhaps TRBD1 as D (5 bases). The CDR3 consists of 13 residues. Trimming shortened V by 5 bases and J by 3 bases, and 10 bases separated the two germline ends. The germline V gene encodes CDR1 SGHDN and CDR2 FVKESK. The CDR3 region is CASSLGPYYGYTF. The CDR3 DNA sequence: TGTGCCAGCAGCTTGGGACCCTACTATGGCTACACCTTC.

This clonotype was counted a few times. The chain combines TRBV10-2 with TRBJ2-3, with 7 bases matching TRBD2. Losses at the gene ends were 7 bases for V and 4 bases for J; bases not matched to a gene: 8. CDR3 size: 14 residues. Per the germline V gene, CDR1 is WSHSY and CDR2 is SAAADI. CDR3 nucleotide sequence: TGCGCCAGCAAAACTAGCGAATGGGCAGATACGCAGTATTTT. It encodes CASKTSEWADTQYF.

This clonotype was seen ten or more times. The CDR3 sequence: CASSLSGGSGWMNTEAFF. The CDR3 DNA follows: TGTGCCAGCAGCTTAAGTGGCGGGAGTGGCTGGATGAACACTGAAGCTTTCTTT. This chain links TRBV7-2 with TRBJ1-1, with no clear D. The germline CDR1 and CDR2 sequences are SGHTA and FQGNSA. V was shortened by 2 bases and J by 0 bases, with 19 bases between the two germline ends. This CDR3 is built from 18 residues.

The chain uses TRBV6-6 and TRBJ2-2; 9 bases are a match to TRBD2. With 6 bases clipped from V and 4 bases from J, the junction kept 3 bases outside the gene matches. CDR1 is MNHNY, CDR2 SVGAGI, per germline (reference sequence). The CDR3 has 14 residues. Here the CDR3 reads CASSAGGLTGELFF. The CDR3 region has the DNA TGTGCCAGCAGCGCGGGGGGGCTCACCGGGGAGCTGTTTTTT.

This clonotype came up a few times. This sequence joins TRBV12-3 or TRBV12-4 and TRBJ1-5, with D possibly being TRBD1 (5 bases). V was pared by 6 bases and J by 1 base, with 10 bases between. This CDR3 has 14 amino acids. The CDR3 sequence: CASSTGSSNQPQHF. CDR3 sequence (DNA): TGTGCCAGCAGCACAGGCTCGAGCAATCAGCCCCAGCATTTT.

This clonotype occurred a few times. The V gene is TRBV7-6, the J gene TRBJ2-3; D is possibly TRBD2 (6 bases). This CDR3 spans 16 amino acids. The V gene lost 4 bases and the J gene lost 6 bases, with 20 bases spanning the gap. Looked up from germline, CDR1 is SGHVS and CDR2 is FNYEAQ. CDR3 residues: CASSSAGWPRGDTQYF. DNA for the CDR3: TGTGCCAGCAGCTCCGCCGGATGGCCACGGGGGGATACGCAGTATTTT. Based on the CDR3 plus reference TRBV7-6 and TRBJ2-3, the full variable domain is GAGVSQSPRYKVTKRGQDVALRCDPISGHVSLYWYRQALGQGPEFLTYFNYEAQQDKSGLPNDRFSAERPEGSISTLTIQRTEQRDSAMYRCASSSAGWPRGDTQYFGPGTRLTVL.

This clonotype has at least ten counts. The V and J genes are TRBV7-6 and TRBJ1-1; 7 bases are shared with TRBD1. The CDR3 spans 15 residues. J gave up 1 base and V 2 bases, and 4 bases lay outside the gene matches. Germline loops: CDR1 SGHVS, CDR2 FNYEAQ. The CDR3 sequence is CASSLRQGRNTEAFF. The CDR3 DNA reads as TGTGCCAGCAGCTTAAGACAGGGAAGGAACACTGAAGCTTTCTTT.

This clonotype has just one count. This may arise from a read error, as a much more abundant clone is one base away. In DNA form, the CDR3 reads TGTGCCAGCAGCGAAGAGTGCTCCTATAATTCACCCCTCCACTTT. It translates to CASSEECSYNSPLHF. The rearrangement joins TRBV7-6 to TRBJ1-6; D is unclear. Per the germline V gene, CDR1 is SGHVS and CDR2 is FNYEAQ. Trimming took off 5 bases at V and 0 bases at J, with 8 bases between the two ends. CDR3 size: 15 residues.

The chain couples TRBV5-6 to TRBJ1-1, with a possible D match to TRBD1 (5 bases). From germline, CDR1 is SGHDT and CDR2 YYEEEE. Trimming pared 4 bases from V and 7 bases from J, leaving 17 bases between. The CDR3 has 14 residues. The CDR3 bases are TGTGCCAGCAGCCCACGGGGGAATCGAGGTGAAGCTTTCTTT. Translation: CASSPRGNRGEAFF.